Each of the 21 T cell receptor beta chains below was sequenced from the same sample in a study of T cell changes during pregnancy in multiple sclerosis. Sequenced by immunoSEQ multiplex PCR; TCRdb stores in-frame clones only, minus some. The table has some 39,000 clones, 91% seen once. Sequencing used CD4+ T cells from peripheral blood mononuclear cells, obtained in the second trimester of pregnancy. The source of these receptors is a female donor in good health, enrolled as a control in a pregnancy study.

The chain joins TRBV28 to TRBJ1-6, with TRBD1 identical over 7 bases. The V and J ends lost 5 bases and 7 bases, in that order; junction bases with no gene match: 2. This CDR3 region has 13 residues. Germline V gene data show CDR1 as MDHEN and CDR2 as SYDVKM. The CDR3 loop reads CASSPDRNSPLHF. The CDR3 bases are TGTGCCAGCAGTCCGGACAGGAATTCACCCCTCCACTTT.

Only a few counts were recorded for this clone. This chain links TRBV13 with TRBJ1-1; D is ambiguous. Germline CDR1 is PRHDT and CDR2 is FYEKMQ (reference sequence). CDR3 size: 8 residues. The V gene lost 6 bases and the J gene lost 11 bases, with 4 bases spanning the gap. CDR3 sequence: CASSRAFF. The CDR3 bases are TGTGCCAGCAGTCGTGCTTTCTTT.

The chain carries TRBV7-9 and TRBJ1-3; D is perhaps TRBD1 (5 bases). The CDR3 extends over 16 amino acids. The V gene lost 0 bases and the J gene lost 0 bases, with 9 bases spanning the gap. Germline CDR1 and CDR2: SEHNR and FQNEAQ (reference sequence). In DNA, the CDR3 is TGTGCCAGCAGCTTAGCGACAGCTCGCTCTGGAAACACCATATATTTT. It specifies CASSLATARSGNTIYF.

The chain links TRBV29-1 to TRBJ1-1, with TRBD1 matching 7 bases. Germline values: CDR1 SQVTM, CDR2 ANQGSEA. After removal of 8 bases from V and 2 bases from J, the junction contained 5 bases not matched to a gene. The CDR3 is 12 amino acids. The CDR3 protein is CSSRQGNTEAFF. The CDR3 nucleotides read TGCAGCTCCAGACAGGGAAACACTGAAGCTTTCTTT.

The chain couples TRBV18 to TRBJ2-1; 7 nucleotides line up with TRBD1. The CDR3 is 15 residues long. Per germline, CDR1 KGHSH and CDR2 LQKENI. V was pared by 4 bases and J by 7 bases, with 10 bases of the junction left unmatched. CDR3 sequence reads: CASSQSGTAKNEQFF. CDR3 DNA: TGTGCCAGCTCACAATCCGGGACAGCGAAGAATGAGCAGTTCTTC.

The DNA of the CDR3 is TGTGCCAGCAGCCCTTACCGGACAGTGACCTCTGGGGCCAACGTCCTGACTTTC. Translating gives CASSPYRTVTSGANVLTF. This chain joins TRBV7-2 and TRBJ2-6; a possible D gene is TRBD1 (6 bases). V was shortened by 5 bases and J by 0 bases, with 17 bases between the two germline ends. Germline values: CDR1 SGHTA, CDR2 FQGNSA. This CDR3 comprises 18 residues.

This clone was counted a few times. CDR3 loop: CASSQGLAGGPDTQYF. The CDR3 DNA is TGTGCCAGCAGCCAGGGACTAGCGGGGGGGCCGGATACGCAGTATTTT. This chain connects TRBV7-9 to TRBJ2-3; TRBD2 matches 16 bases. Trimming removed 5 bases from V and 6 bases from J; junction bases left unmatched: 5. The CDR3 covers 16 residues. CDR1 and CDR2 from the germline V gene are SEHNR and FQNEAQ (reference sequence).

CDR3 protein: CASRGGAGYGYTF. The CDR3 nucleotides are TGTGCCAGCAGAGGAGGGGCAGGTTATGGCTACACCTTC. The chain couples TRBV6-1 to TRBJ1-2; tentatively, D is TRBD1 (5 bases). This CDR3 is built from 13 residues. The ends were cut back, 6 bases at V and 5 bases at J, with 13 bases in the middle. Germline V CDR1 and CDR2: MNHNS, SASEGT.

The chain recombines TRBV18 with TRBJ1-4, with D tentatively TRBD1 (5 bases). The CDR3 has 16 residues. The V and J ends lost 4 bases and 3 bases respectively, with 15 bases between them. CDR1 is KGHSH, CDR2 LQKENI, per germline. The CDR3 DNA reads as TGTGCCAGCTCACGTACCTCGGGACTCCCTAATGAAAAACTGTTTTTT. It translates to CASSRTSGLPNEKLFF.

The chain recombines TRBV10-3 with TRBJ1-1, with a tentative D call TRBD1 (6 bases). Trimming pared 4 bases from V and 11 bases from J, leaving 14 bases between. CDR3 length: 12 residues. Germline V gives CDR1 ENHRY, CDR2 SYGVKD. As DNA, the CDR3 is TGTGCCATCAGTGGGGACACACCGGAGGCTTTCTTT. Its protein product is CAISGDTPEAFF.

CDR3 loop: CASSPRTSGGADTQYF. Written as DNA, the CDR3 is TGTGCCAGCAGCCCGCGGACTAGCGGGGGGGCAGATACGCAGTATTTT. This chain connects TRBV13 to TRBJ2-3; 15 nucleotides agree with TRBD2. V was clipped by 5 bases and J by 4 bases; unmatched bases: 4. The CDR3 length is 16 residues. Germline V gene lookup returns CDR1 PRHDT and CDR2 FYEKMQ (reference sequence).

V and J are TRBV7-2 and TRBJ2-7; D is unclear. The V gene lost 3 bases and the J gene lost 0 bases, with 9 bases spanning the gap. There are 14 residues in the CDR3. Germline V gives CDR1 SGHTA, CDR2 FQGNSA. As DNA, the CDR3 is TGTGCCAGCAGCTTCGATCTAGTCTCCTACGAGCAGTACTTC. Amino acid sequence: CASSFDLVSYEQYF.

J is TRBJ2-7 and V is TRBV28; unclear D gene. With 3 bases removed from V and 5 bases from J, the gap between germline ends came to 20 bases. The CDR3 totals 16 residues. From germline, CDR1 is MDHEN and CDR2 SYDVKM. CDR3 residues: CASSLGDAVKEDEQYF. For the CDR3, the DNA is TGTGCCAGCAGTTTGGGCGACGCCGTGAAGGAAGACGAGCAGTACTTC.

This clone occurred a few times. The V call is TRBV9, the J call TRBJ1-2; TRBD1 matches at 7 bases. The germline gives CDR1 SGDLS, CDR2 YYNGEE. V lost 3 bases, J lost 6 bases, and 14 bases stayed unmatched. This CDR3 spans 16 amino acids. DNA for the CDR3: TGTGCCAGCAGCGGCAGAATGGGACAGCTTTTTCATGGCTACACCTTC. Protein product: CASSGRMGQLFHGYTF.

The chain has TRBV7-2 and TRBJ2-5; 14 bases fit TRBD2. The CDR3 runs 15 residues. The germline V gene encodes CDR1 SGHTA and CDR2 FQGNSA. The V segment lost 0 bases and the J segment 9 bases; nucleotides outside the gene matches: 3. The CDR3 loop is CASSLATSGGESQYF. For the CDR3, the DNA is TGTGCCAGCAGCTTAGCGACTAGCGGGGGGGAGTCCCAGTACTTC.

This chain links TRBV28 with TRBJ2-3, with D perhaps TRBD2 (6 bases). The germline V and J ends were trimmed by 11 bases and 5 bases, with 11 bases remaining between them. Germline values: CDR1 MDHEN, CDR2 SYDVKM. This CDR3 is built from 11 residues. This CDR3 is CASRGRDTQYF. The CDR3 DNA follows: TGTGCCTCCCGGGGGAGAGATACGCAGTATTTT.

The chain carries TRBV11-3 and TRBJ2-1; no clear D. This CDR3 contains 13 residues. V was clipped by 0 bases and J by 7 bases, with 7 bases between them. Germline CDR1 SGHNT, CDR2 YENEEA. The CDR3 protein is CASSLDMRNEQFF. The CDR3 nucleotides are TGTGCCAGCAGCTTAGATATGCGGAATGAGCAGTTCTTC.

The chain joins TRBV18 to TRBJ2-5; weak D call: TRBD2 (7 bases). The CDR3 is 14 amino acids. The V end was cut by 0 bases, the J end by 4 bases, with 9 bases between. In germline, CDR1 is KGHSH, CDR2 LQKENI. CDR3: CASSPPGGGETQYF. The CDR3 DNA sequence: TGTGCCAGCTCACCACCAGGGGGGGGAGAGACCCAGTACTTC.

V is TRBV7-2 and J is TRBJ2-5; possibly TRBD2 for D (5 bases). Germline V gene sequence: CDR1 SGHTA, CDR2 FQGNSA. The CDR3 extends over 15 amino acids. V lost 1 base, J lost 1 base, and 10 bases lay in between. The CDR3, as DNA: TGTGCCAGCAGCTTAGTTTGGCTAGCCCAAGAGACCCAGTACTTC. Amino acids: CASSLVWLAQETQYF.

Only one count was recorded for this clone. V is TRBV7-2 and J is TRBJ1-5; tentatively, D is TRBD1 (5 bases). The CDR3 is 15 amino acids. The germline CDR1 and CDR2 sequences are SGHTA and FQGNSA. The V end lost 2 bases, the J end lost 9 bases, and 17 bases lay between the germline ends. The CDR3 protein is CASSLNAGQLGPQHF. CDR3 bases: TGTGCCAGCAGCTTAAATGCAGGGCAATTGGGGCCCCAGCATTTT.

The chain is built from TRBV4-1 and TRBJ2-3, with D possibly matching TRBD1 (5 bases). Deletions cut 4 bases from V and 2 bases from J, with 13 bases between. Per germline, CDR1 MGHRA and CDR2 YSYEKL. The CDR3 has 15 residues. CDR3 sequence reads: CASSRGWQNTDTQYF. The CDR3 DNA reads TGCGCCAGCAGCCGGGGCTGGCAAAACACAGATACGCAGTATTTT.